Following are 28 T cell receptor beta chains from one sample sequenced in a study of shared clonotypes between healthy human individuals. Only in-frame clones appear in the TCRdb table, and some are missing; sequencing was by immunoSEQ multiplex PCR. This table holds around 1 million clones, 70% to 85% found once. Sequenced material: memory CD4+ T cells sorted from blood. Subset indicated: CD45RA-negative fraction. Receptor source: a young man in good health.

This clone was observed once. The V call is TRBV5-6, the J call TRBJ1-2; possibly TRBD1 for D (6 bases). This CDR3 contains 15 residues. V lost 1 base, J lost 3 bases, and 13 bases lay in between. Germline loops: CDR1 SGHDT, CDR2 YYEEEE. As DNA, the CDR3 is TGTGCCAGCAGCTTGTGGGGGACACCTTACTATGGCTACACCTTC. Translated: CASSLWGTPYYGYTF.

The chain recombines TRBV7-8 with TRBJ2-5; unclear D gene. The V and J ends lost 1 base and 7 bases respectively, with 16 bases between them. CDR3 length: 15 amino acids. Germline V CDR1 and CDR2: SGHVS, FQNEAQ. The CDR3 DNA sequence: TGTGCCAGCAGCTTAGAGTGGCGAGTCTTCGCGACCCAGTACTTC. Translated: CASSLEWRVFATQYF.

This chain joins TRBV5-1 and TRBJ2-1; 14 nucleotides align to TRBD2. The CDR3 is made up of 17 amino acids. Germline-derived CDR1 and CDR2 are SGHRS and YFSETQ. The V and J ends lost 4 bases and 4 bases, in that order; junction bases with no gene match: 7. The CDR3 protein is CASSAGLAGDRYNEQFF. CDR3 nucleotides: TGCGCCAGCAGCGCGGGACTAGCGGGAGATAGATACAATGAGCAGTTCTTC.

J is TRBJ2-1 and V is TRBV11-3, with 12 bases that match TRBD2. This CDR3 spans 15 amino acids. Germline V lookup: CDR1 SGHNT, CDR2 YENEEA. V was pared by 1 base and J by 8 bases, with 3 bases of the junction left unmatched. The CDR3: CASSLGLAGEDEQFF. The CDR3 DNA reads TGTGCCAGCAGCTTAGGACTAGCGGGAGAGGATGAGCAGTTCTTC.

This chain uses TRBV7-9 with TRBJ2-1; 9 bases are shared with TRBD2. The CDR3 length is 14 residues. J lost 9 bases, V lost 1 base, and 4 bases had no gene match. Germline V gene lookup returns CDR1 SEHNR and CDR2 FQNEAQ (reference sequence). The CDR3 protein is CASSLGTSGSEQFF. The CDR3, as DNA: TGTGCCAGCAGCTTAGGTACTAGCGGGTCTGAGCAGTTCTTC.

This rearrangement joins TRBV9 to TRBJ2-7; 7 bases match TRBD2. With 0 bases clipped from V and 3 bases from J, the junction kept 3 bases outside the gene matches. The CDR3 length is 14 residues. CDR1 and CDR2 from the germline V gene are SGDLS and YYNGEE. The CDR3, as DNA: TGTGCCAGCAGCGTAGGGTCGGGGGGCTACGAGCAGTACTTC. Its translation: CASSVGSGGYEQYF.

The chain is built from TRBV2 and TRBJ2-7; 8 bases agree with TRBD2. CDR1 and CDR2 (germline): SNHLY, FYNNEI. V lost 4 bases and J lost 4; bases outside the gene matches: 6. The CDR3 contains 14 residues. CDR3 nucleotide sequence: TGTGCCAGCAGTGTAGAAGCGGGGGAGTACGAGCAGTACTTC. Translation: CASSVEAGEYEQYF. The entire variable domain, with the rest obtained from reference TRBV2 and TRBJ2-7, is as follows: EPEVTQTPSHQVTQMGQEVILRCVPISNHLYFYWYRQILGQKVEFLVSFYNNEISEKSEIFDDQFSVERPDGSNFTLKIRSTKLEDSAMYFCASSVEAGEYEQYFGPGTRLTVT.

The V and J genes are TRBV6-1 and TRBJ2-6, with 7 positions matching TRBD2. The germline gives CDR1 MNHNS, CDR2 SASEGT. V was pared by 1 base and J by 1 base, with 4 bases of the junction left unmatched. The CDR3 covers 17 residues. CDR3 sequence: CASSEVWGGSGANVLTF. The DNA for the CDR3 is TGTGCCAGCAGTGAAGTTTGGGGAGGGTCTGGGGCCAACGTCCTGACTTTC.

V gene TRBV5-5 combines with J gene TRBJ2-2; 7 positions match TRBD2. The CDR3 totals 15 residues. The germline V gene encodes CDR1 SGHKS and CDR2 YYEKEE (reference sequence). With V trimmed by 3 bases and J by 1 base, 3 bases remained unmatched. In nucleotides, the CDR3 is TGTGCCAGCAGCTCGAGCGGGGAGAACACCGGGGAGCTGTTTTTT. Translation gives CASSSSGENTGELFF. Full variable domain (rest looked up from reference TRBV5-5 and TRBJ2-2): DAGVTQSPTHLIKTRGQQVTLRCSPISGHKSVSWYQQVLGQGPQFIFQYYEKEERGRGNFPDRFSARQFPNYSSELNVNALLLGDSALYLCASSSSGENTGELFFGEGSRLTVL.

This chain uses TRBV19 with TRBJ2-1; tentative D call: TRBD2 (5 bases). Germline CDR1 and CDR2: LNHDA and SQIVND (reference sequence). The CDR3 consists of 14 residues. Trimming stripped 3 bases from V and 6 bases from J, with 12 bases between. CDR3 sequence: CASSMLDYRNEQFF. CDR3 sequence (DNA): TGTGCCAGTAGTATGCTCGACTATCGCAATGAGCAGTTCTTC.

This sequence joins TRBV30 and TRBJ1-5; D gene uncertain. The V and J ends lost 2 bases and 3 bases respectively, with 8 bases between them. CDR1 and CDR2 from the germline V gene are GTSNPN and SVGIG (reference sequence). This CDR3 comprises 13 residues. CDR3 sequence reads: CAWSMSDNQPQHF. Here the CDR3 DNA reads TGTGCCTGGAGTATGTCAGACAATCAGCCCCAGCATTTT.

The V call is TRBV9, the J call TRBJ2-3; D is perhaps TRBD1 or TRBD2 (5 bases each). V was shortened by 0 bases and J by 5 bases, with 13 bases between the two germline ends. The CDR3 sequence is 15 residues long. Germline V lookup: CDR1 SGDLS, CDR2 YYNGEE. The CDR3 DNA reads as TGTGCCAGCAGCGTAGGAGGGCAGGGCCGAGATACGCAGTATTTT. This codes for CASSVGGQGRDTQYF.

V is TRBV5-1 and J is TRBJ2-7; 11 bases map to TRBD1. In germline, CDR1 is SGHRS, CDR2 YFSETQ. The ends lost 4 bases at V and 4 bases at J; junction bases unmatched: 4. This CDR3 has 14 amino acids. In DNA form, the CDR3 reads TGCGCCAGCAGCCTCCGGGACAGGGGGTACGAGCAGTACTTC. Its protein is CASSLRDRGYEQYF.

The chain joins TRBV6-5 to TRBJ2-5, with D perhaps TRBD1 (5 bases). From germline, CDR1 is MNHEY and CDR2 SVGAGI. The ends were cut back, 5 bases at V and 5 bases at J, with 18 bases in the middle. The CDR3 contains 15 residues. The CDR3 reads CASSPGPRARETQYF. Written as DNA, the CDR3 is TGTGCCAGCAGTCCCGGCCCCAGGGCCCGGGAGACCCAGTACTTC.

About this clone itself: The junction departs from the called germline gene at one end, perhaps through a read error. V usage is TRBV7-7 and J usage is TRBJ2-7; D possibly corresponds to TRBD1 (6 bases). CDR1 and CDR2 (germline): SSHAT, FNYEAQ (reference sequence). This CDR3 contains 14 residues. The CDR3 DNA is TGTGCTAGCAGCTTAAGGGGACAAAAGGCCCGGCAGTACTTC. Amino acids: CASSLRGQKARQYF.

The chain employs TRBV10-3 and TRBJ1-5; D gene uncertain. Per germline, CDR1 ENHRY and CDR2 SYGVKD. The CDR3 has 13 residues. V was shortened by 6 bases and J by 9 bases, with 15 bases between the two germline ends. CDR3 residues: CAISDDPPRPQHF. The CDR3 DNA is TGTGCCATCAGCGACGACCCCCCTCGGCCCCAGCATTTT.

CDR3 DNA: TGTGCCAGCAACGGACAGGCCGCCTACGAGCAGTACTTC. Translated: CASNGQAAYEQYF. This rearrangement joins TRBV7-8 to TRBJ2-7; 7 bases map to TRBD1. V lost 7 bases and J lost 2; bases outside the gene matches: 5. Germline V gene data show CDR1 as SGHVS and CDR2 as FQNEAQ. The CDR3 extends over 13 amino acids. Variable domain in full (rest from reference TRBV7-8 and TRBJ2-7): GAGVSQSPRYKVAKRGQDVALRCDPISGHVSLFWYQQALGQGPEFLTYFQNEAQLDKSGLPSDRFFAERPEGSVSTLKIQRTQQEDSAVYLCASNGQAAYEQYFGPGTRLTVT.

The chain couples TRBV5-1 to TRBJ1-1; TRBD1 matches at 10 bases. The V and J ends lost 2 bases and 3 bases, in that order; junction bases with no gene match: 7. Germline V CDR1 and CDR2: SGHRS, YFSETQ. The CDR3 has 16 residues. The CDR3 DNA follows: TGCGCCAGCAGCTTACCCGGGACAGGGGTGTACACTGAAGCTTTCTTT. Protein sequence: CASSLPGTGVYTEAFF.

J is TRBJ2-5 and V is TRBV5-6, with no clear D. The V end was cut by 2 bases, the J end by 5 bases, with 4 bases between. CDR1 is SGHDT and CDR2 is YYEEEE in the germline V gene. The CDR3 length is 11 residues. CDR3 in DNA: TGTGCCAGCAGCTTATACGAGACCCAGTACTTC. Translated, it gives CASSLYETQYF.

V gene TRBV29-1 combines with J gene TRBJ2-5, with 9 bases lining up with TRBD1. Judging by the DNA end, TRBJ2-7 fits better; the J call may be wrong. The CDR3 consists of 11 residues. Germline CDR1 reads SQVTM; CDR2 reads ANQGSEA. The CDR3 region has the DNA TGCAGCGCTATACAGGGGGCCGAGCAGTACTTC. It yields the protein CSAIQGAEQYF.

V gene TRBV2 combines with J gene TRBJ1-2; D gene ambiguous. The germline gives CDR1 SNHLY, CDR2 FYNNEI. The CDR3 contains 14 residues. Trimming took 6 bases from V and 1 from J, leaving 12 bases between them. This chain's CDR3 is CASRRTFINYGYTF. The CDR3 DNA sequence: TGTGCCAGCAGGAGAACCTTCATTAACTATGGCTACACCTTC.

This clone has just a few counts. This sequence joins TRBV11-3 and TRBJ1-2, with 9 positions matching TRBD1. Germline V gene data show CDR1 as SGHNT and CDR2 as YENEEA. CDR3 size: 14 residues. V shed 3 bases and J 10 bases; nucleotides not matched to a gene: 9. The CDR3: CASSFLRDRVHYTF. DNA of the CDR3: TGTGCCAGCAGCTTCCTCCGGGACAGGGTACACTACACCTTC.

As DNA, the CDR3 is TGCGCCAGCAGCCAAGGAGCACAGATTGGAAACTATGGCTACACCTTC. Translated: CASSQGAQIGNYGYTF. V gene TRBV4-1 combines with J gene TRBJ1-2, with D uncertain. From germline, CDR1 is MGHRA and CDR2 YSYEKL. This CDR3 is built from 16 residues. V lost 1 base and J lost 2, with 14 bases in between.

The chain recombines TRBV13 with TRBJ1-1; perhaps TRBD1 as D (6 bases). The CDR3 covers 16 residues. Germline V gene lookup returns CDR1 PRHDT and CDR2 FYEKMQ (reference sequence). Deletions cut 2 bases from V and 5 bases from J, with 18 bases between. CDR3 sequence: CASSLMTGRLGTEAFF. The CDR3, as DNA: TGTGCCAGCAGCTTAATGACAGGTCGGCTCGGGACTGAAGCTTTCTTT. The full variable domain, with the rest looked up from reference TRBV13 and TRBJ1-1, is AAGVIQSPRHLIKEKRETATLKCYPIPRHDTVYWYQQGPGQDPQFLISFYEKMQSDKGSIPDRFSAQQFSDYHSELNMSSLELGDSALYFCASSLMTGRLGTEAFFGQGTRLTVV.

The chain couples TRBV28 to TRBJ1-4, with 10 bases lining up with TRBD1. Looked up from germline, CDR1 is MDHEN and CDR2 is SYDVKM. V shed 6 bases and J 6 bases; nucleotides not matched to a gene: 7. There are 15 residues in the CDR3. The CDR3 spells CASSRPGQGYEKLFF. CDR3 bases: TGTGCCAGCAGCCGACCGGGACAGGGGTATGAAAAACTGTTTTTT.

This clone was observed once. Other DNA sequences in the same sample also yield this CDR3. CDR3: CASSYSSGSSYNEQFF. DNA of the CDR3: TGTGCCAGCAGTTACTCTAGCGGGAGTTCCTACAATGAGCAGTTCTTC. V and J are TRBV6-6 and TRBJ2-1, with TRBD2 identical over 9 bases. CDR3 length: 16 residues. Losses at the gene ends were 0 bases for V and 1 base for J; bases not matched to a gene: 1. From germline, CDR1 is MNHNY and CDR2 SVGAGI (reference sequence).

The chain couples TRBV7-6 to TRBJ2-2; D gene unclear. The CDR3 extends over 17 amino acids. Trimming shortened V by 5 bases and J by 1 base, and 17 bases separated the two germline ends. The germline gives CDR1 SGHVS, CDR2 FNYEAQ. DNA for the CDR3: TGTGCCAGCAGCCTACTCGGAACATCCGGGAACACCGGGGAGCTGTTTTTT. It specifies CASSLLGTSGNTGELFF.

CDR3 sequence reads: CASSLAWAGPGGELFF. Written as DNA, the CDR3 is TGTGCCAGCAGCTTAGCATGGGCGGGGCCCGGCGGGGAGCTGTTTTTT. The chain recombines TRBV7-2 with TRBJ2-2; D possibly corresponds to TRBD2 (6 bases). The CDR3 covers 16 residues. Germline V gene data show CDR1 as SGHTA and CDR2 as FQGNSA. Trimming took off 0 bases at V and 7 bases at J, with 15 bases between the two ends.